This T cell receptor beta chain originates from a study of cytomegalovirus exposure and HLA in healthy donors. 13 Jbeta primers and 60 Vbeta primers were used for the PCR. Assay used: immunoSEQ multiplex PCR; TCRdb lists only in-frame clones, some missing. The sample yields about 14,000 clones, about 64% seen once. With regard to this clone: As yet, its antigen is unknown.

V lost 6 bases and J lost 7; bases outside the gene matches: 4. This CDR3 comprises 12 residues. CDR1 and CDR2 (germline): GTSNPN, SVGIG (reference sequence). Study observations and caveats: Among TCR beta chains, those listed as cytomegalovirus-associated numbered more than 150. When analyzed later, a missense DCLRE1C variant was found to be linked to TCR beta V- and J-gene trimming.

Sequencing was done on a sample of PBMCs. The sequence derives from a woman in her forties or fifties in good health and CMV-seropositive. The rearrangement joins TRBV30 to TRBJ1-4, with 8 bases lining up with TRBD1. The CDR3: CACGTGSEKLFF. Written as DNA, the CDR3 is TGTGCCTGTGGGACAGGATCTGAAAAACTGTTTTTT.